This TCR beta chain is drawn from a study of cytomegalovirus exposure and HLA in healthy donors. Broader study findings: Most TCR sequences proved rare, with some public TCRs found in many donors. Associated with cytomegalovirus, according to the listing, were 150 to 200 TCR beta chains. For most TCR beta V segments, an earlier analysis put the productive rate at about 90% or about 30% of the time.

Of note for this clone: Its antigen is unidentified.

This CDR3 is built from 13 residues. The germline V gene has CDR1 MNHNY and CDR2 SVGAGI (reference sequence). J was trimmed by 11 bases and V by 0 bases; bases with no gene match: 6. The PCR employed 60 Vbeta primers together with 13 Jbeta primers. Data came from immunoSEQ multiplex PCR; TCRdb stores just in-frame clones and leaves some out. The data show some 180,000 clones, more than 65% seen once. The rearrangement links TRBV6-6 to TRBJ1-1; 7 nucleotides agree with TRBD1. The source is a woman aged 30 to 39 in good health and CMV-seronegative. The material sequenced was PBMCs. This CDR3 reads CASSYSNRGKAFF. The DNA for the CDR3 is TGTGCCAGCAGTTACTCGAACAGGGGTAAGGCTTTCTTT.